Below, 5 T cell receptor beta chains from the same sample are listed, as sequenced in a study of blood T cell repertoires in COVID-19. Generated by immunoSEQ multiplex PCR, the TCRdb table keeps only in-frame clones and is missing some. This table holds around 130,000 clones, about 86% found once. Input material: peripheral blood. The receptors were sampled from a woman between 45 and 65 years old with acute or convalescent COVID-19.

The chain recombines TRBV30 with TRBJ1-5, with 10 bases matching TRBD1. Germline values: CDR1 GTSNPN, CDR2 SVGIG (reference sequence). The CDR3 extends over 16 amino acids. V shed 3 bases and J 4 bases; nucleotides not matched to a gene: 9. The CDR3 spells CAWSEPGQGSNQPQHF. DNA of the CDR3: TGTGCCTGGAGCGAACCGGGACAGGGGTCGAATCAGCCCCAGCATTTT.

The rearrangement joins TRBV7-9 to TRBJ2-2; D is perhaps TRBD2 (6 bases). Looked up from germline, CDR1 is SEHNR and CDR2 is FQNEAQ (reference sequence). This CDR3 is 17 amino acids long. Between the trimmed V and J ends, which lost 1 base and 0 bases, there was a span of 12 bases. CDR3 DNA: TGTGCCAGCAGCTTAGGACGCGGGGTCACGAACACCGGGGAGCTGTTTTTT. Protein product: CASSLGRGVTNTGELFF.

As DNA, the CDR3 is TGTGCCAGCAGCCAAGAGGGACTAGCGGGCCGCAATGAGCAGTTCTTC. Translating gives CASSQEGLAGRNEQFF. The V gene is TRBV3-1 (or the pseudogene TRBV3-2), the J gene TRBJ2-1, with TRBD2 matching 12 bases. V dropped 0 bases and J dropped 6; count of bases not matched to a gene: 3. CDR1 and CDR2 (germline): LGHDT, YNNKEL (reference sequence). This CDR3 is built from 16 residues.

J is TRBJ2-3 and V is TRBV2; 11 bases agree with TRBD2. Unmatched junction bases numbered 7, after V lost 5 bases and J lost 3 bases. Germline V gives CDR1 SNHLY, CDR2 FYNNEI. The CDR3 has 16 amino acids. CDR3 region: CASSNLAGGLTDTQYF. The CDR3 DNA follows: TGTGCCAGCAGTAATTTAGCGGGAGGGCTGACAGATACGCAGTATTTT.

The CDR3 reads CASSWGLGGGGQSPLHF. In nucleotides, the CDR3 is TGTGCCAGCAGCTGGGGCCTGGGCGGGGGAGGGCAATCACCCCTCCACTTT. The chain joins TRBV5-4 to TRBJ1-6; tentative D call: TRBD1 (5 bases). V was trimmed by 3 bases and J by 10 bases, leaving 23 bases between them. The CDR3 contains 17 residues. CDR1 is SGHNT and CDR2 is YYREEE in the germline V gene (reference sequence).